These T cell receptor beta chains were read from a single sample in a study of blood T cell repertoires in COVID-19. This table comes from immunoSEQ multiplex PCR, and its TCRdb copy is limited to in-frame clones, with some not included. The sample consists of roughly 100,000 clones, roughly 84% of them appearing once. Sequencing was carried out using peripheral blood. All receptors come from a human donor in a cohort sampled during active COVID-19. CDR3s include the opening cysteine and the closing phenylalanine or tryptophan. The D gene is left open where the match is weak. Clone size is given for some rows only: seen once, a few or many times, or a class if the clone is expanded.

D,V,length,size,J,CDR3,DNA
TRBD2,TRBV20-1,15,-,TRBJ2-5,CSASRVAGGGETQYF,TGCAGTGCTAGTAGGGTAGCGGGGGGCGGGGAGACCCAGTACTTC
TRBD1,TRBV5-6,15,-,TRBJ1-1,CASSYRDRVYTEAFF,TGTGCCAGCAGCTACCGGGACAGGGTCTACACTGAAGCTTTCTTT
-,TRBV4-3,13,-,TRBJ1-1,CASSPGGGAEAFF,TGCGCCAGCAGCCCCGGGGGTGGGGCTGAAGCTTTCTTT
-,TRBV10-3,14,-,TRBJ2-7,CAISEGGRSYEQYF,TGTGCCATCAGTGAGGGGGGCCGCTCCTACGAGCAGTACTTC
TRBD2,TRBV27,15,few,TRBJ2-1,CASHHGTSGNNEQFF,TGTGCCAGCCATCACGGGACTAGCGGCAACAATGAGCAGTTCTTC
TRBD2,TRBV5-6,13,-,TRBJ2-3,CASSSGGTDTQYF,TGTGCCAGCAGCTCGGGAGGGACAGATACGCAGTATTTT
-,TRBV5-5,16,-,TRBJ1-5,CASSLGAAGARQPQHF,TGTGCCAGCAGCTTGGGGGCGGCGGGGGCACGTCAGCCCCAGCATTTT
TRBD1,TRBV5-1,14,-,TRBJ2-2,CASSRQGGPGELFF,TGCGCCAGCAGCCGACAGGGTGGTCCCGGGGAGCTGTTTTTT
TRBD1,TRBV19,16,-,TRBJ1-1,CASRTGTGGPKVEAFF,TGTGCCAGTAGGACCGGGACAGGGGGGCCGAAGGTCGAAGCTTTCTTT
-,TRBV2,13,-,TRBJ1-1,CASSVDMNTEAFF,TGTGCCAGCAGTGTAGATATGAACACTGAAGCTTTCTTT
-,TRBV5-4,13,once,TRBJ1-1,CASSPPGDTEAFF,TGTGCCAGCAGCCCCCCCGGAGACACTGAAGCTTTCTTT
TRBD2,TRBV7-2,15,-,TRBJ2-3,CASSLVGGERGAQYF,TGTGCCAGCAGCTTAGTAGGCGGAGAGCGGGGGGCGCAGTATTTT
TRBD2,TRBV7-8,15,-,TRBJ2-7,CASSSLRGGPYEQYF,TGTGCCAGCAGCTCCCTCCGCGGGGGGCCCTACGAGCAGTACTTC
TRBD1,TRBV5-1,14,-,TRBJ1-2,CASSPGTGIYGYTF,TGCGCCAGCAGCCCCGGGACAGGGATCTATGGCTACACCTTC
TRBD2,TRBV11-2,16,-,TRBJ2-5,CASSPGLAGYQETQYF,TGTGCCAGCAGCCCAGGACTAGCGGGGTACCAAGAGACCCAGTACTTC
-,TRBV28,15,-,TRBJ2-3,CASSLGWGDTDTQYF,TGTGCCAGCAGTTTGGGTTGGGGGGACACAGATACGCAGTATTTT
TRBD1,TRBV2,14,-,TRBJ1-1,CASSFGQGGTEAFF,TGTGCCAGCAGCTTTGGACAGGGAGGTACTGAAGCTTTCTTT
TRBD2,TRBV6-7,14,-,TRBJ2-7,CASSGGDDTYEQYF,TGTGCCAGCAGTGGGGGGGACGATACCTACGAGCAGTACTTC
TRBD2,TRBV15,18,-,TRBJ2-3,CATRGTSGGESSTDTQYF,TGTGCCACCAGGGGGACTAGCGGGGGCGAATCTAGCACAGATACGCAGTATTTT
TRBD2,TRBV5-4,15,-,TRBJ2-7,CASSRGTSGDYEQYF,TGTGCCAGCAGCCGTGGGACTAGCGGGGACTACGAGCAGTACTTC
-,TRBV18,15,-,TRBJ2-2,CASSQRQANTGELFF,TGTGCCAGCTCACAAAGGCAGGCGAACACCGGGGAGCTGTTTTTT
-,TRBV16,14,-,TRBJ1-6,CASSPNTHNSPLHF,TGTGCCAGCAGCCCCAACACACATAATTCACCCCTCCACTTT
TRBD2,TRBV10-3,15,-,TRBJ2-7,CAISDSGLAGYEQYF,TGTGCCATCAGTGACAGCGGACTAGCAGGCTACGAGCAGTACTTC
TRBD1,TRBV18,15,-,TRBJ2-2,CASSPQGVNTGELFF,TGTGCCAGCTCACCTCAGGGGGTGAACACCGGGGAGCTGTTTTTT
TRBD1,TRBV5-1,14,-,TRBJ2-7,CASRGQGVSYEQYF,TGCGCCAGCAGAGGACAGGGAGTTTCCTACGAGCAGTACTTC
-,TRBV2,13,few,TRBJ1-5,CASRDSPNQPQHF,TGTGCCAGCAGGGACAGCCCCAATCAGCCCCAGCATTTT
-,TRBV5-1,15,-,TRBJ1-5,CASSFNGDSNQPQHF,TGCGCCAGCAGCTTTAACGGGGATAGCAATCAGCCCCAGCATTTT
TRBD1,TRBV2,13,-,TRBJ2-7,CASTGDRVVEQYF,TGTGCCAGCACCGGGGACAGGGTAGTCGAGCAGTACTTC
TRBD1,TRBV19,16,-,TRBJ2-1,CASSWVRDRAYNEQFF,TGTGCCAGTAGTTGGGTGCGGGACAGGGCCTACAATGAGCAGTTCTTC
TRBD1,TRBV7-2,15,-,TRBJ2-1,CASSPDRVRMNEQFF,TGTGCCAGCAGCCCGGACAGGGTGAGGATGAATGAGCAGTTCTTC
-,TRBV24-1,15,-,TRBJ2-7,CATSDPAGSSYEQYF,TGTGCCACCAGTGACCCCGCCGGTTCCTCCTACGAGCAGTACTTC
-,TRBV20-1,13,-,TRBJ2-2,CSASTRAAGELFF,TGCAGTGCTAGTACCAGGGCGGCCGGGGAGCTGTTTTTT
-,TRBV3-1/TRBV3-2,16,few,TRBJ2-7,CASSQSGQRKNYEQYF,TGTGCCAGCAGCCAATCTGGCCAGCGGAAAAACTACGAGCAGTACTTC
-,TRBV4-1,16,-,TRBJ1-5,CASSQSGLVSNQPQHF,TGCGCCAGCAGCCAGTCGGGACTCGTTAGCAATCAGCCCCAGCATTTT
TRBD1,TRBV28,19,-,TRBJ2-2,CASRPTRTGALWNTGELFF,TGTGCCAGCAGACCTACCAGGACAGGGGCCCTTTGGAACACCGGGGAGCTGTTTTTT
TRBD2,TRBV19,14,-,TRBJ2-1,CASSGPSGYNEQFF,TGTGCCAGTAGTGGACCTAGCGGATACAATGAGCAGTTCTTC
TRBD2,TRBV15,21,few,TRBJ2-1,CATSRDFGDLFTSGGYNEQFF,TGTGCCACCAGCAGAGATTTTGGGGATCTTTTTACTAGCGGGGGTTACAATGAGCAGTTCTTC
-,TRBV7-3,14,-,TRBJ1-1,CASSPQGGSTEAFF,TGTGCCAGCAGCCCCCAGGGAGGTAGCACTGAAGCTTTCTTT
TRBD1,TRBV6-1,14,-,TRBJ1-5,CASSEQGAGQPQHF,TGTGCCAGCAGTGAACAGGGGGCCGGGCAGCCCCAGCATTTT
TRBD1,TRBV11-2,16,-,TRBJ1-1,CASSLVAWTGRTEAFF,TGTGCCAGCAGCTTAGTCGCGTGGACAGGAAGGACTGAAGCTTTCTTT
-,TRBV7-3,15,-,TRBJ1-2,CASSLIPGWLYGYTF,TGTGCCAGCAGCTTAATTCCAGGGTGGCTCTATGGCTACACCTTC
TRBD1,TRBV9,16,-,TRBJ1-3,CASSETGGSSGNTIYF,TGTGCCAGCAGCGAAACAGGGGGGAGCTCTGGAAACACCATATATTTT
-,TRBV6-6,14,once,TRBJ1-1,CASSGGRLYTEAFF,TGTGCCAGCAGCGGGGGACGTTTGTACACTGAAGCTTTCTTT
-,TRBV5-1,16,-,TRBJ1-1,CASSFKQVGSSTEAFF,TGCGCCAGCAGCTTCAAACAGGTTGGGTCGTCCACTGAAGCTTTCTTT
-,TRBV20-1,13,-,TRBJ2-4,CSASNRAKNIQYF,TGCAGTGCTAGTAATCGAGCCAAAAACATTCAGTACTTC
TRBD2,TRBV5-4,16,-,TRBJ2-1,CASSLGGTSIYNEQFF,TGTGCCAGCAGCTTGGGCGGGACTAGCATTTACAATGAGCAGTTCTTC
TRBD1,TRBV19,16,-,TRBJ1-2,CASSKSGQGFNYGYTF,TGTGCCAGTAGTAAATCGGGACAGGGATTTAACTATGGCTACACCTTC
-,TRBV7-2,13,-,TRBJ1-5,CASSLALPGTQHF,TGTGCCAGCAGCTTAGCGCTCCCGGGAACTCAGCATTTT
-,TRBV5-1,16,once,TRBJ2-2,CASSFQAPLNTGELFF,TGCGCCAGCAGCTTTCAGGCTCCACTGAACACCGGGGAGCTGTTTTTT
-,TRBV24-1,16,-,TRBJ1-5,CATSETGTLSNQPQHF,TGTGCCACCAGTGAAACCGGGACACTTAGCAATCAGCCCCAGCATTTT